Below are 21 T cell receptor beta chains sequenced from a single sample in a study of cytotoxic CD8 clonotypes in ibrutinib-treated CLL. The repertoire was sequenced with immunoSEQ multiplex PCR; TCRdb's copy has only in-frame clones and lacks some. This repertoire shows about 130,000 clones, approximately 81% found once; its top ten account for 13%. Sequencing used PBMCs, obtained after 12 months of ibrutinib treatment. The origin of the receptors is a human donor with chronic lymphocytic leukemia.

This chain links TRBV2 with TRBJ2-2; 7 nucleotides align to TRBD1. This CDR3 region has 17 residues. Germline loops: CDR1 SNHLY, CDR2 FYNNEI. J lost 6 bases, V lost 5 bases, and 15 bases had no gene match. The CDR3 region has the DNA TGTGCCAGCAGTAAAATCAGTACAGGGGACGGGCCCGGGGAGCTGTTTTTT. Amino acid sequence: CASSKISTGDGPGELFF.

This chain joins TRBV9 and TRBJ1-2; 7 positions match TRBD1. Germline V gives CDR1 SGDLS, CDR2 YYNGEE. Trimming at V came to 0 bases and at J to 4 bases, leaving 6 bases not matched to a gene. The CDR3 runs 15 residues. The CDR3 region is CASSVDGAGGYGYTF. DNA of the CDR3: TGTGCCAGCAGCGTAGATGGTGCAGGGGGCTATGGCTACACCTTC.

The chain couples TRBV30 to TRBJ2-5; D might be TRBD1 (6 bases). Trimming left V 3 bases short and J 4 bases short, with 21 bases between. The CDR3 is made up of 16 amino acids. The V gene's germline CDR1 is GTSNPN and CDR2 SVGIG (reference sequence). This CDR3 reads CAWSPGQYSGLETQYF. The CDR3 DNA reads TGTGCCTGGAGCCCAGGACAGTATTCGGGTCTAGAGACCCAGTACTTC.

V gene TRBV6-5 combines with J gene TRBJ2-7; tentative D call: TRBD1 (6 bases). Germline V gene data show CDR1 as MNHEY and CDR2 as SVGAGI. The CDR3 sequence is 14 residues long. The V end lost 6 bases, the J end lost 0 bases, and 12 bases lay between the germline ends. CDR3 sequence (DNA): TGTGCCAGCAGACTACAGGGATACTCCTACGAGCAGTACTTC. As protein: CASRLQGYSYEQYF.

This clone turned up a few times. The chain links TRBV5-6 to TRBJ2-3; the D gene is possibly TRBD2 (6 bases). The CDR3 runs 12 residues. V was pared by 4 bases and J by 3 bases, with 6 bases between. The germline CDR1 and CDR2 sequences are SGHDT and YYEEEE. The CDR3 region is CASSRGTDTQYF. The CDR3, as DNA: TGTGCCAGCAGCCGGGGGACAGATACGCAGTATTTT. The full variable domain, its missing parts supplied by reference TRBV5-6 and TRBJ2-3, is DAGVTQSPTHLIKTRGQQVTLRCSPKSGHDTVSWYQQALGQGPQFIFQYYEEEERQRGNFPDRFSGHQFPNYSSELNVNALLLGDSALYLCASSRGTDTQYFGPGTRLTVL.

CDR3 region: CASSEPRGDHRETQYF. The CDR3 nucleotides read TGTGCCAGCAGTGAACCCAGGGGGGATCATCGGGAGACCCAGTACTTC. The chain employs TRBV2 and TRBJ2-5, with a possible D match to TRBD1 (7 bases). Germline V gene data show CDR1 as SNHLY and CDR2 as FYNNEI. V was cut by 2 bases and J by 5 bases, with 18 bases left in between. The length of the CDR3 is 16 residues.

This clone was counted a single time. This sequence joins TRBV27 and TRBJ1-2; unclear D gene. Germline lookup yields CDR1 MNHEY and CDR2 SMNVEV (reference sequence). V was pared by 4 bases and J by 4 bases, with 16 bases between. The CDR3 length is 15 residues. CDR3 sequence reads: CASSSAPAKAYGYTF. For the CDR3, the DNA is TGTGCCAGCAGTTCAGCCCCCGCGAAGGCCTATGGCTACACCTTC.

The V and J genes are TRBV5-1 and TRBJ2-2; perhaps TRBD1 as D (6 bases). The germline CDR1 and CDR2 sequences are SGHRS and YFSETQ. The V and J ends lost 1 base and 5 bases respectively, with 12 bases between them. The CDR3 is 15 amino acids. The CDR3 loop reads CASSLSPTGTGELFF. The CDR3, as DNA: TGCGCCAGCAGCTTGTCGCCCACAGGGACCGGGGAGCTGTTTTTT.

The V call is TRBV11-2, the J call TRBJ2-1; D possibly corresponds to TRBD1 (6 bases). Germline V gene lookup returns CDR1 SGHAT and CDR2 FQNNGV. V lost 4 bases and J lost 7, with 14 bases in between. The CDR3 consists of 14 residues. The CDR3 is CASSSPMQGNEQFF. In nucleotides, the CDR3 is TGTGCCAGCAGCTCACCAATGCAGGGGAATGAGCAGTTCTTC.

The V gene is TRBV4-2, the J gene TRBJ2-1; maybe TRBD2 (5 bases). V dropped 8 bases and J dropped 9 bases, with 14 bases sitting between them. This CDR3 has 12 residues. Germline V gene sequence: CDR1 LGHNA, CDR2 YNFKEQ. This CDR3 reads CASAGFEGEQFF. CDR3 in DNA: TGTGCCAGCGCAGGCTTTGAGGGTGAGCAGTTCTTC.

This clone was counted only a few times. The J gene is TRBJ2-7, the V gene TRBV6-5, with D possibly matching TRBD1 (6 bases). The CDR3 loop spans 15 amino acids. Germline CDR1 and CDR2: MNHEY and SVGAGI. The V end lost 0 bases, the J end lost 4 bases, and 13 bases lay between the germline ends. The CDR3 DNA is TGTGCCAGCAGTTACTCGACAGGAGATCAATACGAGCAGTACTTC. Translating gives CASSYSTGDQYEQYF.

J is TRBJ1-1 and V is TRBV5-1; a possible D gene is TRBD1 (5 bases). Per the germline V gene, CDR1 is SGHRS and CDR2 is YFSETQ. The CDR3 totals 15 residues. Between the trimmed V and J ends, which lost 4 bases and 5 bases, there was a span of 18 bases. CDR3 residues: CASSPMAGTATEAFF. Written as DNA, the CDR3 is TGCGCCAGCAGCCCAATGGCCGGGACTGCGACTGAAGCTTTCTTT.

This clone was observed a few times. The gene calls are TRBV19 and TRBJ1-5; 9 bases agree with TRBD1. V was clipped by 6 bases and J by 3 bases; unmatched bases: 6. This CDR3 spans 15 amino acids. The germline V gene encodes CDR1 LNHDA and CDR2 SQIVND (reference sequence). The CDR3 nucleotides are TGTGCCAGTAGCTCCCGGGACAGGGACAATCAGCCCCAGCATTTT. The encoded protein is CASSSRDRDNQPQHF.

The CDR3 DNA reads TGTGCCAGTAGAGCAGGGCCCCTTGGCAATCAGCCCCAGCATTTT. Protein product: CASRAGPLGNQPQHF. This rearrangement joins TRBV19 to TRBJ1-5; maybe TRBD1 (5 bases). This CDR3 comprises 15 residues. Deletions cut 6 bases from V and 2 bases from J, with 14 bases between. Germline-derived CDR1 and CDR2 are LNHDA and SQIVND (reference sequence).

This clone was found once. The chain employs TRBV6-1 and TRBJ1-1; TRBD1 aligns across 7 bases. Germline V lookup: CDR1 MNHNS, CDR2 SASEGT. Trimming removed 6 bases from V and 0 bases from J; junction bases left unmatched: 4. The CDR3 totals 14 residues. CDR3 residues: CASSATGMNTEAFF. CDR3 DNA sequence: TGTGCCAGCAGCGCGACAGGGATGAACACTGAAGCTTTCTTT.

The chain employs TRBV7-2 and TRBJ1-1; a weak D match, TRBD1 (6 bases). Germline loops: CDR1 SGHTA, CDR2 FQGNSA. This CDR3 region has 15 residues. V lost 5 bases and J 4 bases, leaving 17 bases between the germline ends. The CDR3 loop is CASSLGRAGVTEAFF. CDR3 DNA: TGTGCCAGCAGCCTCGGAAGGGCAGGGGTCACTGAAGCTTTCTTT.

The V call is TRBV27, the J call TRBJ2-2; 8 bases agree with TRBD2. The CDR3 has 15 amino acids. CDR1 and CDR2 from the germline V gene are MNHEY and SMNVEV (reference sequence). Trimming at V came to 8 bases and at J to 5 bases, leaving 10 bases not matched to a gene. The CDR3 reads CASRLGAGGTGELFF. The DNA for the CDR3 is TGTGCCAGCCGACTCGGGGCGGGAGGTACCGGGGAGCTGTTTTTT.

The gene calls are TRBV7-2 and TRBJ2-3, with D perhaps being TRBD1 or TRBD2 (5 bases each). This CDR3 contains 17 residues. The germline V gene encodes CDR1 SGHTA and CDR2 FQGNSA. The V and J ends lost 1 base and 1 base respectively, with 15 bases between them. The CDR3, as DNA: TGTGCCAGCAGCTTAGGGGGCCCGGGGTCAGGCACAGATACGCAGTATTTT. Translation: CASSLGGPGSGTDTQYF.

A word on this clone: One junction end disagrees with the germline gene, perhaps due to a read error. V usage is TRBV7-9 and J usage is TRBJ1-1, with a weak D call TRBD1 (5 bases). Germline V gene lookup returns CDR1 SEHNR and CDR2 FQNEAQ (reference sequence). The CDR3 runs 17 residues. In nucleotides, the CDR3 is TGCGCCAGCAGCCAAGAGTCCCGACCCAGGGCGAGGACTGAAGCTTTCTTT. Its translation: CASSQESRPRARTEAFF.

The CDR3 DNA reads as TGTGCTAGTGGTTTGCGGCCTAGCGAGCAGTACTTC. The encoded protein is CASGLRPSEQYF. V and J are TRBV12-5 and TRBJ2-7; D is unclear. The CDR3 extends over 12 amino acids. Germline loops: CDR1 LGHNT, CDR2 FRNRAP. Between the trimmed V and J ends, which lost 2 bases and 6 bases, there was a span of 8 bases.

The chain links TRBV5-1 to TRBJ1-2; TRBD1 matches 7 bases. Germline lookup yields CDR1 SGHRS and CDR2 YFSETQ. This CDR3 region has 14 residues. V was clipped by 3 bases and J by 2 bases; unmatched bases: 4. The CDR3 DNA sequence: TGCGCCAGCAGCTCCGGGGACAGCAACTATGGCTACACCTTC. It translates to CASSSGDSNYGYTF.